The clone carrying this T cell receptor beta chain has a handful of counts. The data belong to a study of shared clonotypes between healthy human individuals. After removal of 7 bases from V and 0 bases from J, the junction contained 1 base not matched to a gene. Germline-derived CDR1 and CDR2 are LNHDA and SQIVND (reference sequence). CDR3 length: 14 amino acids. Clones were sequenced by immunoSEQ multiplex PCR, and TCRdb holds only the in-frame ones, with some missing. The repertoire holds roughly 720,000 clones, with roughly 91% as singletons. CCR7-negative CD45RA+ TemRA cells were pooled with CD45RO+ cells for CD8 memory.

The gene calls are TRBV19 and TRBJ2-1, with 9 bases matching TRBD2. The sequenced material came from memory CD8+ T cells from PBMCs. As to subset: CD45RO+ cells pooled with CCR7-negative TemRA cells. The sequence came from a man in his late teens or twenties in good health. Some clones in this sample may be carry-over from other donors' samples. The CDR3 loop is CASKLAGSYNEQFF. CDR3 DNA: TGTGCCAGTAAACTAGCGGGCTCCTACAATGAGCAGTTCTTC.